The 16 T cell receptor beta chains presented below share a single source sample, sequenced in a study of preoperative IRX-2 immunotherapy in early breast cancer. Profiling relied on immunoSEQ multiplex PCR, and the TCRdb table lists in-frame clones only, not all of them. Of fewer than 70,000 clones listed, approximately 94% are singletons. Treatment specified: preoperative locoregional IRX-2 cytokine immunotherapy. The specimen was collected from a patient treated with IRX-2 immunotherapy. The receptor source for this set is a human donor with breast cancer.

The chain employs TRBV7-9 and TRBJ2-1; TRBD2 is a possible D gene (6 bases). In germline, CDR1 is SEHNR, CDR2 FQNEAQ (reference sequence). This CDR3 is 16 amino acids long. Deletions cut 5 bases from V and 5 bases from J, with 19 bases between. In DNA, the CDR3 is TGTGCCAGCAGCGTGGGGGGAAAGAGATTTGACAATGAGCAGTTCTTC. Amino acid sequence: CASSVGGKRFDNEQFF.

The CDR3 DNA reads TGCAGTGCCACACTAAATTTAGGGCAGTTCTTC. It codes for CSATLNLGQFF. The genes are TRBV20-1 and TRBJ2-1; D uncertain. Between the trimmed V and J ends, which lost 6 bases and 12 bases, there was a span of 15 bases. Germline-derived CDR1 and CDR2 are DFQATT and SNEGSKA (reference sequence). The CDR3 runs 11 residues.

The CDR3 loop is CASKAGTGDRSNTQYF. CDR3 bases: TGCGCCAGCAAAGCCGGGACAGGGGACCGTTCGAATACGCAGTATTTT. The chain is built from TRBV5-1 and TRBJ2-3; 10 nucleotides line up with TRBD1. The trim removed 6 bases at V and 7 bases at J, leaving 14 bases unmatched. This CDR3 has 16 residues. Germline CDR1 reads SGHRS; CDR2 reads YFSETQ.

This clone has more than one count but fewer than ten. This chain uses TRBV10-3 with TRBJ1-2; weak D call: TRBD1 (6 bases). V lost 5 bases and J lost 4, with 11 bases in between. CDR1 ENHRY and CDR2 SYGVKD come from the germline V gene. This CDR3 region has 13 residues. CDR3 DNA sequence: TGTGCCATCAGTATGGACAGTAGCTATGGCTACACCTTC. This translates into CAISMDSSYGYTF.

This rearrangement joins TRBV28 to TRBJ2-5, with 8 bases matching TRBD2. Trimming cost V 2 bases and J 0 bases; bases outside gene matches: 2. CDR3 length equals 15 residues. Germline V gene data show CDR1 as MDHEN and CDR2 as SYDVKM. The CDR3 is CASSLGAGDQETQYF. CDR3 DNA sequence: TGTGCCAGCAGTTTAGGAGCGGGGGACCAAGAGACCCAGTACTTC.

The chain carries TRBV13 and TRBJ1-1, with D possibly being TRBD1 (6 bases). The CDR3 has 14 residues. Trimming shortened V by 7 bases and J by 5 bases, and 17 bases separated the two germline ends. Germline V CDR1 and CDR2: PRHDT, FYEKMQ (reference sequence). The CDR3 protein is CASMTGALRTEAFF. CDR3 coding DNA: TGTGCCAGCATGACAGGAGCCTTGCGGACTGAAGCTTTCTTT.

The V and J genes are TRBV5-4 and TRBJ2-3; 9 bases fit TRBD2. Unmatched junction bases numbered 7, after V lost 0 bases and J lost 8 bases. CDR1 and CDR2 (germline): SGHNT, YYREEE (reference sequence). There are 15 residues in the CDR3. CDR3 protein: CASSLGAGGQGTQYF. CDR3 DNA sequence: TGTGCCAGCAGCTTGGGTGCGGGAGGGCAGGGTACGCAGTATTTT.

The chain recombines TRBV20-1 with TRBJ1-1, with no clear D. Trimming removed 5 bases at V and 8 bases at J, with 9 bases between. In germline, CDR1 is DFQATT, CDR2 SNEGSKA (reference sequence). This CDR3 is built from 10 residues. The CDR3 nucleotides read TGCAGTGCTCCGACCCGGGAAGCTTTCTTT. Its translation: CSAPTREAFF.

This clone was recorded only once. The V and J genes are TRBV7-2 and TRBJ2-1; D assignment may be TRBD1 or TRBD2 (6 bases each). The germline gives CDR1 SGHTA, CDR2 FQGNSA. The V and J ends lost 1 base and 9 bases respectively, with 13 bases between them. The length of the CDR3 is 14 residues. CDR3 sequence (DNA): TGTGCCAGCAGCTTAGTGGGGGGCCTCGCTGAGCAGTTCTTC. Its translation is CASSLVGGLAEQFF.

The chain carries TRBV10-3 and TRBJ2-7, with 10 positions matching TRBD1. The V gene's germline CDR1 is ENHRY and CDR2 SYGVKD. The CDR3 extends over 15 amino acids. The junction had 8 bases not matched to a gene; V was cut back by 5 bases and J by 4 bases. The CDR3 nucleotides read TGTGCCATCAGTAGAACGACAGGGGGCGCATACGAGCAGTACTTC. Amino acids: CAISRTTGGAYEQYF.

This chain connects TRBV28 to TRBJ2-7; TRBD1 aligns across 9 bases. CDR1 and CDR2 from the germline V gene are MDHEN and SYDVKM. V dropped 3 bases and J dropped 7; count of bases not matched to a gene: 10. This CDR3 is built from 15 residues. CDR3 bases: TGTGCCAGCAGTTTTTTGTCCGACAGGGGGTGGGAGCAGTACTTC. Amino acids: CASSFLSDRGWEQYF.

The chain carries TRBV19 and TRBJ1-2; TRBD1 aligns across 12 bases. Germline V lookup: CDR1 LNHDA, CDR2 SQIVND (reference sequence). The CDR3 sequence is 15 residues long. With V trimmed by 7 bases and J by 4 bases, 7 bases remained unmatched. CDR3 nucleotide sequence: TGTGCCAGTACCCCGGGACAGGGGGCCGGCTATGGCTACACCTTC. Protein sequence: CASTPGQGAGYGYTF.

The chain recombines TRBV7-2 with TRBJ2-7; D is unresolved. The CDR3 consists of 15 residues. Trimming removed 6 bases at V and 3 bases at J, with 18 bases between. CDR1 is SGHTA, CDR2 FQGNSA, per germline. The CDR3 here is CASSPTRVTNYEQYF. CDR3 DNA: TGTGCCAGCAGTCCAACCCGGGTCACTAACTACGAGCAGTACTTC.

This chain links TRBV19 with TRBJ1-1, with a tentative D call TRBD1 (5 bases). CDR1 is LNHDA, CDR2 SQIVND, per germline (reference sequence). V lost 7 bases, J lost 3 bases, and 15 bases lay in between. The CDR3 is made up of 14 amino acids. As DNA, the CDR3 is TGTGCCAGTACCCCAAGGGGCAGGGACACTGAAGCTTTCTTT. Translation gives CASTPRGRDTEAFF.

V and J are TRBV5-5 and TRBJ2-7, with D perhaps given as TRBD1 or TRBD2 (5 bases each). Germline lookup yields CDR1 SGHKS and CDR2 YYEKEE (reference sequence). The V end lost 5 bases, the J end lost 5 bases, and 11 bases lay between the germline ends. The CDR3 extends over 12 amino acids. For the CDR3, the DNA is TGTGCCAGCAGGTCCGGGACGGACGAGCAGTACTTC. As protein: CASRSGTDEQYF.

This chain links TRBV6-1 with TRBJ2-7; the match to TRBD1 covers 7 bases. V lost 4 bases and J lost 6; bases outside the gene matches: 6. The CDR3 is 13 residues long. Germline CDR1 and CDR2: MNHNS and SASEGT. The CDR3 region has the DNA TGTGCCAGCAGTGGGGGACAGATACGCGAGCAGTACTTC. Amino acids: CASSGGQIREQYF.